The T cell receptor (beta chain) under discussion was sequenced for a study of cytomegalovirus exposure and HLA in healthy donors. TCRdb's copy holds only in-frame clones and misses some; the assay was immunoSEQ multiplex PCR. The sample has 180,000 or so clones, 86% seen once. V lost 5 bases and J 2 bases, leaving 16 bases between the germline ends. In germline, CDR1 is SEHNR, CDR2 FQNEAQ (reference sequence). CDR3 size: 16 residues. The sequence derives from a man aged 25-45 years in good health and CMV-seropositive. Specimen: PBMCs. The V and J genes are TRBV7-9 and TRBJ2-1; maybe TRBD1 (6 bases). As DNA, the CDR3 is TGTGCCAGCAGCGGCAACACAGGGCATACCTACAATGAGCAGTTCTTC. As protein: CASSGNTGHTYNEQFF.